This T cell receptor (beta chain) derives from a study of cytomegalovirus exposure and HLA in healthy donors. The CDR3 extends over 15 amino acids. Per the germline V gene, CDR1 is ENHRY and CDR2 is SYGVKD. The primer mix had 60 Vbeta and 13 Jbeta primers. Assay used: immunoSEQ multiplex PCR; TCRdb lists only in-frame clones, some missing. Among around 92,000 clones listed, roughly 74% were seen once. Findings and limits, study-wide: The authors later found TCR association rates varying by HLA locus, with DRB1 most and HLA-C fewest. The availability of immune exposure information extended only to CMV serostatus. Associated with cytomegalovirus, according to the listing, were 150 to 200 TCR beta chains.

This clone was seen a handful of times. What it binds is not known. Donors likely had unrecorded immune exposures despite being nominally healthy when sampled. The sample taken for sequencing was PBMCs. This TCR came from a woman in her 70s in good health and CMV-seropositive. The genes are TRBV10-3 and TRBJ2-5; tentatively, D is TRBD2 (7 bases). Matching the DNA end better, TRBJ2-7 makes the J call doubtful. The CDR3 region has the DNA TGTGCCATCAGTGAGGATTGGGGGGGGCTCTACGAGCAGTACTTC. It is translated as CAISEDWGGLYEQYF.